The 24 T cell receptor beta chains given below trace back to one sample, sequenced in a study of identical twins. TCRdb analysed the 5' RACE reads with MiXCR anew, one entry per CDR3 protein. The sample shows 400,000 to 500,000 distinct CDR3 sequences, about 13% of them seen only once. In addition, the sample was reused for a study of yellow fever vaccine responses in identical twins.

Input material: CD4+ T cells sorted from blood. The receptors originated from a woman between 18 and 30 years old in good health.

There are many counts of this clonotype. The genes are TRBV28 and TRBJ2-7, with 12 nucleotides matching TRBD2. Germline V CDR1 and CDR2: MDHEN, SYDVKM. J was trimmed by 4 bases and V by 5 bases; bases with no gene match: 0. The CDR3 has 13 residues. In nucleotides, the CDR3 is TGTGCCAGCAGTACTAGCGGGAGGTACGAGCAGTACTTC. Translating gives CASSTSGRYEQYF.

The chain has TRBV29-1 and TRBJ2-5; 14 nucleotides line up with TRBD2. J was trimmed by 4 bases and V by 4 bases; bases with no gene match: 5. From germline, CDR1 is SQVTM and CDR2 ANQGSEA. CDR3 length equals 15 residues. CDR3: CSVAGLAGGGETQYF. DNA for the CDR3: TGCAGCGTTGCCGGACTAGCGGGAGGAGGAGAGACCCAGTACTTC.

This clonotype has ten or more counts. The J gene is TRBJ2-7, the V gene TRBV3-1; D gene uncertain. Per germline, CDR1 LGHDT and CDR2 YNNKEL (reference sequence). The CDR3 contains 12 residues. Between the trimmed V and J ends, which lost 2 bases and 3 bases, there was a span of 5 bases. CDR3 in DNA: TGTGCCAGCAGCCAACGAAGCTACGAGCAGTACTTC. It yields the protein CASSQRSYEQYF.

This clonotype was observed many times. V is TRBV12-3 or TRBV12-4 and J is TRBJ2-5; 8 positions match TRBD2. V trimming: 6 bases; J trimming: 3 bases; junction bases outside the gene matches: 3. The CDR3 spans 13 residues. In DNA, the CDR3 is TGTGCCAGCAGCCGTAGCGGGAAAGAGACCCAGTACTTC. This translates into CASSRSGKETQYF.

The chain's CDR3 is CSVVSGGGYGYTF. CDR3 DNA: TGCAGCGTTGTGTCAGGGGGCGGCTATGGCTACACCTTC. V gene TRBV29-1 combines with J gene TRBJ1-2; 8 bases agree with TRBD1. This CDR3 contains 13 residues. Trimming at V came to 4 bases and at J to 4 bases, leaving 5 bases not matched to a gene. Per the germline V gene, CDR1 is SQVTM and CDR2 is ANQGSEA.

This rearrangement joins TRBV7-2 to TRBJ1-2, with D hard to call. V gave up 3 bases and J gave up 2 bases, with 10 bases separating them. This CDR3 spans 14 amino acids. CDR1 SGHTA and CDR2 FQGNSA come from the germline V gene. The CDR3 coding sequence is TGTGCCAGCAGCTTTCCCACTCAAAACTATGGCTACACCTTC. Amino acids: CASSFPTQNYGYTF.

This clonotype was seen a handful of times. The V call is TRBV14, the J call TRBJ2-7; D is unresolved. With 0 bases removed from V and 0 bases from J, the gap between germline ends came to 9 bases. Germline V gives CDR1 SGHDN, CDR2 FVKESK. The CDR3 has 15 residues. The CDR3 here is CASSQERVFSYEQYF. The CDR3 DNA is TGTGCCAGCAGCCAAGAAAGGGTATTCTCCTACGAGCAGTACTTC.

The chain is built from TRBV20-1 and TRBJ2-7, with TRBD2 identical over 9 bases. Germline V gene data show CDR1 as DFQATT and CDR2 as SNEGSKA (reference sequence). V lost 0 bases and J lost 5; bases outside the gene matches: 8. The CDR3 spans 15 residues. The CDR3 is CSAREGSGSMNEQYF. In DNA, the CDR3 is TGCAGTGCTAGAGAGGGTAGCGGGAGTATGAACGAGCAGTACTTC.

The rearrangement joins TRBV18 to TRBJ2-5; 12 positions match TRBD2. CDR3 length: 16 amino acids. V lost 5 bases and J lost 0; bases outside the gene matches: 4. CDR1 and CDR2 from the germline V gene are KGHSH and LQKENI. CDR3 in amino acids: CASSTRTSGDQETQYF. As DNA, the CDR3 is TGTGCCAGCTCAACAAGGACTAGCGGGGACCAAGAGACCCAGTACTTC.

This clonotype was observed a few times. The rearrangement links TRBV10-3 to TRBJ1-1; D gene ambiguous. There are 13 residues in the CDR3. V was clipped by 6 bases and J by 6 bases, with 14 bases between them. Germline CDR1 reads ENHRY; CDR2 reads SYGVKD. The CDR3, as DNA: TGTGCCATCAGCTCAGCCCCGGGCGCTGAAGCTTTCTTT. Its protein product is CAISSAPGAEAFF.

The V gene is TRBV7-9, the J gene TRBJ1-2, with D uncertain. This CDR3 is 15 amino acids long. Germline V gene data show CDR1 as SEHNR and CDR2 as FQNEAQ (reference sequence). Trimming shortened V by 1 base and J by 4 bases, and 13 bases separated the two germline ends. In DNA form, the CDR3 reads TGTGCCAGCAGCTTAGAAGCGGGTTCGGGCTATGGCTACACCTTC. This codes for CASSLEAGSGYGYTF. The full variable domain, in which reference TRBV7-9 and TRBJ1-2 provide the parts outside the CDR3, is DTGVSQNPRHKITKRGQNVTFRCDPISEHNRLYWYRQTLGQGPEFLTYFQNEAQLEKSRLLSDRFSAERPKGSFSTLEIQRTEQGDSAMYLCASSLEAGSGYGYTFGSGTRLTVV.

The chain employs TRBV28 and TRBJ2-5, with D possibly TRBD2 on 6 matching bases. Germline CDR1 and CDR2: MDHEN and SYDVKM. V lost 2 bases to trimming and J lost 6 bases, with 25 bases between them. This CDR3 is built from 18 residues. This CDR3 reads CASSLGPRVLRRAKTQYF. CDR3 sequence (DNA): TGTGCCAGCAGTTTAGGCCCCCGGGTTTTAAGGAGGGCTAAGACCCAGTACTTC.

This clonotype was counted many times. This rearrangement joins TRBV12-3 or TRBV12-4 to TRBJ2-7; 7 nucleotides align to TRBD2. V shed 2 bases, J shed 0 bases, and the junction held 4 bases outside the gene matches. The CDR3 runs to 15 residues. CDR3 in amino acids: CASSLSGGYSYEQYF. CDR3 coding DNA: TGTGCCAGCAGTTTATCGGGGGGATACTCCTACGAGCAGTACTTC.

This clonotype was counted only a few times. J is TRBJ2-7 and V is TRBV6-1; a weak D match, TRBD1 (6 bases). The germline V gene has CDR1 MNHNS and CDR2 SASEGT. This CDR3 region has 14 residues. V was pared by 6 bases and J by 1 base, with 13 bases between. CDR3 coding DNA: TGTGCCAGCAGCCGCAGGGGTACTTCCTACGAGCAGTACTTC. Residues: CASSRRGTSYEQYF.

The V call is TRBV12-3 or TRBV12-4, the J call TRBJ2-3, with 10 bases that match TRBD2. Trimming took 6 bases from V and 0 from J; bases not matched to a gene: 3. The CDR3 has 15 residues. CDR3 region: CASSASGSSTDTQYF. CDR3 nucleotides: TGTGCCAGCAGCGCTAGCGGGAGCAGCACAGATACGCAGTATTTT.

This clonotype was counted many times. CDR3 in DNA: TGCAGCGTCGATGTAGCGGGAGTGGCCGGGGAGCTGTTTTTT. Translation gives CSVDVAGVAGELFF. The V gene is TRBV29-1, the J gene TRBJ2-2, with 9 bases that match TRBD2. CDR3 length: 14 residues. V lost 6 bases to trimming and J lost 6 bases; unmatched junction nucleotides: 8. Germline-derived CDR1 and CDR2 are SQVTM and ANQGSEA.

A few counts support this clonotype. The chain is built from TRBV7-9 and TRBJ1-2; unclear D gene. CDR1 and CDR2 from the germline V gene are SEHNR and FQNEAQ (reference sequence). V was trimmed by 6 bases and J by 3 bases, leaving 17 bases between them. This CDR3 region has 15 residues. The CDR3 DNA sequence: TGTGCCAGCAGTCCTGGTTTAAAGGGCGACTATGGCTACACCTTC. It yields the protein CASSPGLKGDYGYTF.

This clonotype was observed many times. The chain is built from TRBV15 and TRBJ2-1, with TRBD2 matching 9 bases. CDR3 length equals 14 residues. The junction had 5 bases not matched to a gene; V was cut back by 4 bases and J by 7 bases. Germline assignment: CDR1 LNHNV and CDR2 YYDKDF (reference sequence). CDR3: CATSTAGGINEQFF. Here the CDR3 DNA reads TGTGCCACCAGCACCGCGGGAGGGATAAATGAGCAGTTCTTC.

In regard to this clonotype: One end of the junction varies from germline; a read error may be responsible. The chain couples TRBV18 to TRBJ2-2, with D unresolved. This CDR3 contains 14 residues. Germline-derived CDR1 and CDR2 are KGHSH and LQKENI. CDR3 sequence reads: CAIPPGSLTGELFF. CDR3 in DNA: TGTGCCATCCCTCCGGGTTCGCTCACCGGCGAGCTGTTCTTT.

V gene TRBV5-8 combines with J gene TRBJ2-6; D is perhaps TRBD1 (6 bases). Trimming left V 4 bases short and J 0 bases short, with 14 bases between. This CDR3 contains 17 residues. CDR1 is SGHTS and CDR2 is YDEGEE in the germline V gene. CDR3 DNA sequence: TGTGCCAGCAGCCCCGGGACGGGACACTCTGGGGCCAACGTCCTGACTTTC. Encoded protein: CASSPGTGHSGANVLTF.

The chain uses TRBV28 and TRBJ2-5, with 8 bases matching TRBD2. This CDR3 spans 20 amino acids. From germline, CDR1 is MDHEN and CDR2 SYDVKM. V gave up 6 bases and J gave up 5 bases; unmatched junction bases: 26. CDR3 region: CASSPAGGRGGVGTVETQYF. The CDR3 region has the DNA TGTGCCAGCAGCCCCGCGGGGGGCAGGGGCGGTGTCGGGACCGTGGAGACCCAGTACTTC.

This clonotype was seen more than once but under ten times. V gene TRBV28 combines with J gene TRBJ2-1; D perhaps matches TRBD1 (5 bases). In germline, CDR1 is MDHEN, CDR2 SYDVKM. Trimming removed 6 bases from V and 10 bases from J, with 13 bases in between. The CDR3 has 12 amino acids. The CDR3 region is CASRPRGWEQFF. In DNA, the CDR3 is TGTGCCAGCAGACCTAGGGGTTGGGAGCAGTTCTTC. Based on the CDR3 plus reference TRBV28 and TRBJ2-1, the full variable domain is DVKVTQSSRYLVKRTGEKVFLECVQDMDHENMFWYRQDPGLGLRLIYFSYDVKMKEKGDIPEGYSVSREKKERFSLILESASTNQTSMYLCASRPRGWEQFFGPGTRLTVL.

The V and J genes are TRBV5-6 and TRBJ2-7; 7 nucleotides line up with TRBD1. This CDR3 spans 14 amino acids. Germline CDR1 and CDR2: SGHDT and YYEEEE. V shed 3 bases and J 2 bases; nucleotides not matched to a gene: 5. CDR3 sequence: CASSSDRVPYEQYF. The CDR3 bases are TGTGCCAGCAGCTCTGACAGGGTTCCCTACGAGCAGTACTTC. The full variable domain, in which reference TRBV5-6 and TRBJ2-7 provide the parts outside the CDR3, is DAGVTQSPTHLIKTRGQQVTLRCSPKSGHDTVSWYQQALGQGPQFIFQYYEEEERQRGNFPDRFSGHQFPNYSSELNVNALLLGDSALYLCASSSDRVPYEQYFGPGTRLTVT.

The rearrangement links TRBV12-3 or TRBV12-4 to TRBJ2-7, with D possibly matching TRBD2 (6 bases). The CDR3 covers 14 residues. Trimming took off 3 bases at V and 2 bases at J, with 11 bases between the two ends. The CDR3 DNA reads TGTGCCAGCAGTTTCGCGGGGAGAGCCTACGAGCAGTACTTC. This translates into CASSFAGRAYEQYF.